The 21 T cell receptor beta chains in this list originate from one sample, sequenced in a study of CD8 T cells in Susac syndrome. The RNA, about 0.5 to 1 ug, was put through reverse transcription using random hexamers. MiXCR, run by TCRdb on the immunoSEQ multiplex PCR reads, gives a single entry per CDR3 protein. This sample has 150,000 or so distinct CDR3 sequences, with about 94% found just once. What was sequenced was CD4+ T cells from PBMCs. The receptors here all came from a human donor in good health.

J is TRBJ2-1 and V is TRBV28, with 13 bases matching TRBD2. From germline, CDR1 is MDHEN and CDR2 SYDVKM. The CDR3 has 17 residues. V lost 4 bases, J lost 9 bases, and 12 bases stayed unmatched. The CDR3 DNA sequence: TGTGCCAGCAGTTCCTTCACCGGGACTAGCGGGGCTCTTGAGCAGTTCTTC. Amino acids: CASSSFTGTSGALEQFF.

The chain uses TRBV30 and TRBJ2-7; 9 positions match TRBD1. The V gene's germline CDR1 is GTSNPN and CDR2 SVGIG (reference sequence). The CDR3 is made up of 15 amino acids. The J segment lost 3 bases and the V segment lost 3 bases, leaving 9 bases of the junction unmatched. The CDR3 coding sequence is TGTGCCTGGAGATTAGGACAGGGGCGAAGCTACGAGCAGTACTTC. This sequence encodes CAWRLGQGRSYEQYF.

The V and J genes are TRBV7-9 and TRBJ2-2; TRBD2 might be the D (6 bases). V dropped 8 bases and J dropped 0 bases, with 13 bases sitting between them. Germline V gives CDR1 SEHNR, CDR2 FQNEAQ (reference sequence). There are 15 residues in the CDR3. This CDR3 reads CASPGGLANTGELFF. The CDR3 nucleotides are TGTGCCAGCCCTGGGGGACTCGCGAACACCGGGGAGCTGTTTTTT. Supplemented by reference TRBV7-9 and TRBJ2-2, the full variable domain reads DTGVSQNPRHKITKRGQNVTFRCDPISEHNRLYWYRQTLGQGPEFLTYFQNEAQLEKSRLLSDRFSAERPKGSFSTLEIQRTEQGDSAMYLCASPGGLANTGELFFGEGSRLTVL.

The J gene is TRBJ2-2, the V gene TRBV20-1, with a possible D match to TRBD2 (5 bases). Trimming left V 3 bases short and J 3 bases short, with 20 bases between. CDR3 length: 17 residues. Per the germline V gene, CDR1 is DFQATT and CDR2 is SNEGSKA (reference sequence). The DNA of the CDR3 is TGCAGTGCTAGTCTAGAAGAGGGCCCCATCGACACCGGGGAGCTGTTTTTT. This encodes CSASLEEGPIDTGELFF.

The chain uses TRBV2 and TRBJ1-1; no reliable D call. The CDR3 extends over 13 amino acids. Germline-derived CDR1 and CDR2 are SNHLY and FYNNEI. V lost 11 bases to trimming and J lost 5 bases, with 18 bases between them. The CDR3 loop is CAAMKAPRTEAFF. The DNA of the CDR3 is TGTGCCGCAATGAAGGCTCCGAGGACTGAAGCTTTCTTT.

The chain is built from TRBV4-2 and TRBJ2-2; TRBD1 agrees at 7 bases. This CDR3 region has 17 residues. Germline V CDR1 and CDR2: LGHNA, YNFKEQ. V lost 4 bases and J lost 0; bases outside the gene matches: 8. In DNA form, the CDR3 reads TGTGCCAGCAGCCCGATGGACAGGAGCGCGAACACCGGGGAGCTGTTTTTT. As protein: CASSPMDRSANTGELFF.

The CDR3: CSASWFQETQYF. CDR3 bases: TGCAGTGCTAGTTGGTTCCAAGAGACCCAGTACTTC. V usage is TRBV20-1 and J usage is TRBJ2-5, with D hard to call. Germline-derived CDR1 and CDR2 are DFQATT and SNEGSKA (reference sequence). The germline V and J ends were trimmed by 3 bases and 1 base, with 6 bases remaining between them. The CDR3 contains 12 residues.

V is TRBV5-6 and J is TRBJ2-1; D is unresolved. The V gene's germline CDR1 is SGHDT and CDR2 YYEEEE. The CDR3 covers 17 residues. V was clipped by 1 base and J by 1 base, with 15 bases between them. The CDR3 spells CASSLSLQSTSYNEQFF. DNA for the CDR3: TGTGCCAGCAGCTTGTCCCTACAGTCCACTTCCTACAATGAGCAGTTCTTC.

The chain is built from TRBV29-1 and TRBJ2-1; the D is unclear. This CDR3 has 15 residues. V lost 5 bases and J 0 bases, leaving 14 bases between the germline ends. Germline V gene lookup returns CDR1 SQVTM and CDR2 ANQGSEA. The CDR3 is CSVSAVPSSYNEQFF. The CDR3 nucleotides are TGCAGCGTTTCAGCAGTCCCGAGCTCCTACAATGAGCAGTTCTTC.

This sequence joins TRBV19 and TRBJ1-5, with 9 bases lining up with TRBD1. Losses at the gene ends were 5 bases for V and 6 bases for J; bases not matched to a gene: 8. Germline V gene data show CDR1 as LNHDA and CDR2 as SQIVND (reference sequence). There are 15 residues in the CDR3. Here the CDR3 reads CASSPSRTGVQPQHF. CDR3 nucleotides: TGTGCCAGTAGTCCCTCGCGGACAGGGGTTCAGCCCCAGCATTTT.

J is TRBJ2-5 and V is TRBV10-3, with 8 bases fitting TRBD2. V gave up 9 bases and J gave up 1 base; unmatched junction bases: 1. This CDR3 contains 12 residues. Germline assignment: CDR1 ENHRY and CDR2 SYGVKD. Here the CDR3 reads CAMGTSQETQYF. CDR3 DNA: TGTGCCATGGGGACTAGCCAAGAGACCCAGTACTTC.

The rearrangement uses TRBV4-1 and TRBJ2-4, with D perhaps TRBD1 or TRBD2 (5 bases each). Germline V gene sequence: CDR1 MGHRA, CDR2 YSYEKL. The CDR3 contains 14 residues. Trimming took off 4 bases at V and 8 bases at J, with 15 bases between the two ends. In DNA, the CDR3 is TGCGCCAGCAGCCTGGGCCCCGGGGCGGACATTCAGTACTTC. The encoded protein is CASSLGPGADIQYF.

A few counts support this clonotype. The rearrangement links TRBV29-1 to TRBJ2-3; D not resolved. Per the germline V gene, CDR1 is SQVTM and CDR2 is ANQGSEA. The CDR3 consists of 13 residues. Trimming left V 0 bases short and J 6 bases short, with 10 bases between. As DNA, the CDR3 is TGCAGCGTTGAAGAAGAACCAACCGATACGCAGTATTTT. Amino acid sequence: CSVEEEPTDTQYF.

The rearrangement joins TRBV5-8 to TRBJ1-3, with D possibly matching TRBD1 (5 bases). Per the germline V gene, CDR1 is SGHTS and CDR2 is YDEGEE. The CDR3 loop spans 16 amino acids. The ends were cut back, 3 bases at V and 2 bases at J, with 15 bases in the middle. Here the CDR3 DNA reads TGTGCCAGCAGCTGGATAGCGAGGGACCCTGGAAACACCATATATTTT. Encoded protein: CASSWIARDPGNTIYF.

This chain uses TRBV9 with TRBJ1-1; a possible D gene is TRBD1 (6 bases). Germline V gene sequence: CDR1 SGDLS, CDR2 YYNGEE. Trimming cost V 4 bases and J 0 bases, with 13 bases left between them. This CDR3 is 15 amino acids long. CDR3 protein: CASSSRTDMNTEAFF. CDR3 coding DNA: TGTGCCAGCAGCTCCCGGACAGACATGAACACTGAAGCTTTCTTT.

This chain joins TRBV10-3 and TRBJ2-6, with D perhaps being TRBD1 or TRBD2 (6 bases each). Germline CDR1 ENHRY, CDR2 SYGVKD. CDR3 size: 17 residues. Trimming stripped 2 bases from V and 0 bases from J, with 11 bases between. CDR3 sequence reads: CAISEGGPSSGANVLTF. The DNA for the CDR3 is TGTGCCATCAGTGAGGGGGGGCCGAGCTCTGGGGCCAACGTCCTGACTTTC.

The chain recombines TRBV5-6 with TRBJ2-5; the match to TRBD1 covers 7 bases. V lost 0 bases to trimming and J lost 5 bases; unmatched junction nucleotides: 4. The CDR3 consists of 14 residues. Germline V gene data show CDR1 as SGHDT and CDR2 as YYEEEE. CDR3 protein: CASSLEGAGETQYF. The CDR3 DNA is TGTGCCAGCAGCTTGGAGGGGGCAGGGGAGACCCAGTACTTC.

V and J are TRBV12-3 or TRBV12-4 and TRBJ2-3; 12 bases line up with TRBD2. The CDR3 consists of 17 residues. V shed 3 bases and J 5 bases; nucleotides not matched to a gene: 9. CDR3 sequence reads: CASSFPILAGGGDTQYF. In DNA form, the CDR3 reads TGTGCCAGCAGTTTCCCGATACTAGCGGGGGGAGGAGATACGCAGTATTTT.

This rearrangement joins TRBV12-3 or TRBV12-4 to TRBJ1-5; no firm D call. This CDR3 has 13 amino acids. The V and J ends lost 8 bases and 3 bases respectively, with 11 bases between them. The CDR3 nucleotides read TGTGCCAGCCGCGGGCCCATCAATCAGCCCCAGCATTTT. It codes for CASRGPINQPQHF.

This rearrangement joins TRBV6-5 to TRBJ2-5; tentative D call: TRBD2 (5 bases). This CDR3 comprises 15 residues. Trimming took 3 bases from V and 5 from J, leaving 16 bases between them. Germline V lookup: CDR1 MNHEY, CDR2 SVGAGI. The CDR3 bases are TGTGCCAGCAGTTATAGTCAGCGGCGATCGGAGACCCAGTACTTC. The encoded protein is CASSYSQRRSETQYF.

The genes are TRBV29-1 and TRBJ2-5; D tentatively reads TRBD1 or TRBD2 (6 bases each). V was clipped by 0 bases and J by 5 bases, with 10 bases between them. The CDR3 runs to 13 residues. From germline, CDR1 is SQVTM and CDR2 ANQGSEA. CDR3 coding DNA: TGCAGCGTTGAAGACACCGGGGGCGAGACCCAGTACTTC. It specifies CSVEDTGGETQYF.